This TCR beta chain was retrieved from a study of cytomegalovirus exposure and HLA in healthy donors. Study in general: The roughly 130 validation repertoires were reported in a later analysis to have been generated on the same platform as the roughly 670 first-cohort repertoires.

The table came from immunoSEQ multiplex PCR; TCRdb's copy has only in-frame clones and leaves some out. The table includes 200,000 to 300,000 clones, approximately 86% detected once. Germline CDR1 MGHRA, CDR2 YSYEKL. V lost 1 base to trimming and J lost 4 bases; unmatched junction nucleotides: 6. This CDR3 has 16 amino acids. The sequencing input was PBMCs. The chain recombines TRBV4-1 with TRBJ2-1; TRBD2 agrees at 8 bases. This TCR was sampled from a woman under 40 in good health and CMV-seropositive. CDR3 sequence (DNA): TGCGCCAGCAGCCAAGGGGGTAGCGGGGCGTACAATGAGCAGTTCTTC. Translating gives CASSQGGSGAYNEQFF.